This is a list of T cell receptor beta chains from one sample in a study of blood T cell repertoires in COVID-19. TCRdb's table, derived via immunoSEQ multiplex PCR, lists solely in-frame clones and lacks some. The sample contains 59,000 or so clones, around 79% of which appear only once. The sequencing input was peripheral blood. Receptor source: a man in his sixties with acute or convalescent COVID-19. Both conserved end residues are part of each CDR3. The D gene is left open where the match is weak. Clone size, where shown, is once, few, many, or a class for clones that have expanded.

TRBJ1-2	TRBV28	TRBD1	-	CASSPADRRYGYTF	TGTGCCAGCAGCCCCGCGGACAGGCGTTATGGCTACACCTTC
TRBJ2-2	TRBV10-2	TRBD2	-	CASSLGLAGSTGELFF	TGCGCCAGCAGTCTTGGGCTAGCGGGCTCGACCGGGGAGCTGTTTTTT
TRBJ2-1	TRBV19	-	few	CASRPGWDTYESDEQFF	TGTGCCAGTCGTCCCGGCTGGGACACCTACGAGAGCGATGAGCAGTTCTTC
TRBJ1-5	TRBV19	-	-	CASTRTGGGSNQPQHF	TGTGCCAGTACTAGGACCGGGGGTGGAAGCAATCAGCCCCAGCATTTT
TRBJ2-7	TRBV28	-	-	CASSPNRGEWDEQYF	TGTGCCAGCAGTCCCAATCGCGGGGAATGGGACGAGCAGTACTTC
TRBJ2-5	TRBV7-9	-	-	CASSQTVPRAYETQYF	TGTGCCAGCAGCCAAACGGTCCCCAGGGCGTATGAGACCCAGTACTTC
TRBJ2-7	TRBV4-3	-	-	CASSRDGGPYEQYF	TGCGCCAGCAGCCGAGACGGGGGGCCCTACGAGCAGTACTTC
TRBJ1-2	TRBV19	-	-	CASSIVGRPRGGYGYTF	TGTGCCAGTAGTATAGTGGGACGCCCTCGCGGGGGCTATGGCTACACCTTC
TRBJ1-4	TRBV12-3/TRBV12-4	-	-	CASSGTPNEKLFF	TGTGCCAGCAGCGGGACACCGAATGAAAAACTGTTTTTT
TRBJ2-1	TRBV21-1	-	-	CASSNSGGNEQFF	TGTGCCAGCAGCAACTCCGGAGGGAATGAGCAGTTCTTC
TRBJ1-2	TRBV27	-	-	CASSYQVGYGYTF	TGTGCCAGCAGTTATCAGGTTGGCTATGGCTACACCTTC
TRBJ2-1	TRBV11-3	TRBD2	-	CASSPTGTSGYNEQFF	TGTGCCAGCAGCCCTACCGGGACTAGCGGCTACAATGAGCAGTTCTTC
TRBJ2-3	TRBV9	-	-	CASSLRSTDTQYF	TGTGCCAGCTCTCTGAGAAGCACAGATACGCAGTATTTT
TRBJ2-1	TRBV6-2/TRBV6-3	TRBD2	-	CASSSLAFSYNEQFF	TGTGCCAGCAGTTCACTAGCGTTCTCCTACAATGAGCAGTTCTTC
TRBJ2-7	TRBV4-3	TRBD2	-	CASSQELAGFYEQYF	TGCGCCAGCAGCCAAGAATTAGCGGGATTTTACGAGCAGTACTTC
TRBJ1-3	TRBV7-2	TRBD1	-	CASSRDSSGNTIYF	TGTGCCAGCAGCCGGGACAGCTCTGGAAACACCATATATTTT
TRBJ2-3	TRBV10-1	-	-	CASSESSARGDTQYF	TGCGCCAGCAGTGAGTCTTCAGCTAGGGGGGATACGCAGTATTTT
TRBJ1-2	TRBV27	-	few	CASSPRTGGGLSGYTF	TGTGCCAGCAGTCCCCGGACGGGCGGAGGGTTGAGTGGCTACACCTTC
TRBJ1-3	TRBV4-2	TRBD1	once	CASSHGTGKEDTIYF	TGTGCCAGCAGCCACGGGACAGGGAAAGAGGACACCATATATTTT
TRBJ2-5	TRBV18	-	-	CASSPGVPETQYF	TGTGCCAGCTCACCGGGAGTACCAGAGACCCAGTACTTC
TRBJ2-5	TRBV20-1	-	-	CSAIRETQYF	TGCAGTGCTATCCGAGAGACCCAGTACTTC
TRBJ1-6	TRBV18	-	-	CASSPEGGSPLHF	TGTGCCAGCTCACCAGAGGGCGGGTCACCCCTCCACTTT
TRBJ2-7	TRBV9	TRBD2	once	CASSPQLASPPYEQYF	TGTGCCAGCAGCCCGCAACTAGCGTCGCCTCCCTACGAGCAGTACTTC
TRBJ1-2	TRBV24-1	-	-	CATSVDNRADRKEGYTF	TGTGCCACCAGTGTTGACAACAGGGCCGATCGGAAAGAGGGCTACACCTTC
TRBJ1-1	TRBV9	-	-	CASSVTGFSEAFF	TGTGCCAGCAGCGTTACAGGGTTTTCGGAAGCTTTCTTT
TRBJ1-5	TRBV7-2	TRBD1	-	CASSPDRVGQPQHF	TGTGCCAGCAGCCCAGACAGGGTAGGACAGCCCCAGCATTTT
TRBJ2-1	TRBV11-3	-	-	CASSPLGVYNEQFF	TGTGCCAGCAGCCCATTGGGCGTATACAATGAGCAGTTCTTC
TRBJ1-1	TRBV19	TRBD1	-	CASSISRDRGATEAFF	TGTGCCAGTAGTATATCCCGGGACAGGGGGGCAACTGAAGCTTTCTTT
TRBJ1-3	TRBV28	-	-	CATWDFSSGNTIYF	TGTGCCACCTGGGACTTCTCCTCTGGAAACACCATATATTTT
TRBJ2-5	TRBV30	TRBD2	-	CAWSVRLAGVQYF	TGTGCCTGGAGTGTACGTCTAGCGGGAGTCCAGTACTTC
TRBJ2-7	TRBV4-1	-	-	CASSQSPGHHYEQYF	TGCGCCAGCAGCCAGTCCCCTGGACATCACTACGAGCAGTACTTC
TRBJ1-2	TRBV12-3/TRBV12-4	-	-	CASSLEGKGGYTF	TGTGCCAGCAGTCTCGAGGGAAAAGGGGGCTACACCTTC
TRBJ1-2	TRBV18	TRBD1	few	CASSPRREGTGGYTF	TGTGCCAGCTCACCACGACGAGAAGGGACAGGTGGCTACACCTTC
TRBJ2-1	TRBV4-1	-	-	CASSRGDYNEQFF	TGCGCCAGCAGCCGCGGAGACTACAATGAGCAGTTCTTC
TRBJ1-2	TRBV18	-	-	CASSPGMTAMGYTF	TGTGCCAGCTCACCCGGGATGACGGCTATGGGCTACACCTTC
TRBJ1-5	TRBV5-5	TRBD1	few	CASSLRGQGSQPQHF	TGTGCCAGCAGCTTGAGGGGACAGGGTTCCCAGCCCCAGCATTTT
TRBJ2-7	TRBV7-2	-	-	CASSLAGLGYEQYF	TGTGCCAGCAGCTTAGCGGGCTTGGGCTACGAGCAGTACTTC
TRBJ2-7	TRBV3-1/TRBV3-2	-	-	CASSQGTGVREQYF	TGTGCCAGCAGCCAAGGGACGGGGGTGAGGGAGCAGTACTTC
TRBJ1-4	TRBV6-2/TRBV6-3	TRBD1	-	CASSQTGRPEKLFF	TGTGCCAGCAGTCAGACAGGGCGACCCGAAAAACTGTTTTTT
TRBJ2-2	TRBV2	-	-	CASSEVQADTGELFF	TGTGCCAGCAGTGAGGTGCAGGCCGACACCGGGGAGCTGTTTTTT
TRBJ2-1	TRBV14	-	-	CASSLEGSGPYNEQFF	TGTGCCAGCAGCCTCGAGGGTAGCGGCCCGTACAATGAGCAGTTCTTC
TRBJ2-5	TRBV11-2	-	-	CASSSRLILGQETQYF	TGTGCCAGCAGCTCAAGACTGATTTTGGGCCAAGAGACCCAGTACTTC
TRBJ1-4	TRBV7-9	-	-	CASSPTVSTNEKLFF	TGTGCCAGCAGCCCGACAGTATCAACTAATGAAAAACTGTTTTTT
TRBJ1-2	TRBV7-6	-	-	CASSPFGGSYGYTF	TGTGCCAGCAGCCCTTTTGGGGGGAGCTATGGCTACACCTTC
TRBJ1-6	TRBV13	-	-	CASSLGRGGSSGSPLHF	TGTGCCAGCAGCTTAGGCAGGGGCGGGTCATCTGGATCACCCCTCCACTTT
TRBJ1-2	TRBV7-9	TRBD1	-	CASSGDRGSPSHGYTF	TGTGCCAGCAGCGGGGACAGGGGGTCCCCGTCGCATGGCTACACCTTC
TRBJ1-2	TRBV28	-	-	CASSSDRLYGYTF	TGTGCCAGCAGTTCAGACAGACTCTATGGCTACACCTTC
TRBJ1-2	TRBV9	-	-	CASSSRRGNYGYTF	TGTGCCAGCAGCTCCAGAAGGGGAAACTATGGCTACACCTTC
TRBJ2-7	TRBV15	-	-	CATSRVRGLSYEQYF	TGTGCCACCAGCAGAGTAAGGGGTTTATCCTACGAGCAGTACTTC
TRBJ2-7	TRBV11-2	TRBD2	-	CASSPMLAGAYEQYF	TGTGCCAGCAGCCCTATGTTAGCGGGAGCTTACGAGCAGTACTTC
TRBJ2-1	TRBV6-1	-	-	CASSDGRQEFF	TGTGCCAGCAGTGACGGGAGACAAGAGTTCTTC
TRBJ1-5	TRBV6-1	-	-	CASSELRGTQHF	TGTGCCAGCAGTGAACTAAGGGGGACCCAGCATTTT
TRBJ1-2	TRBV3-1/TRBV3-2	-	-	CASSLRGPYGYTF	TGTGCCAGCAGCCTTAGGGGCCCCTATGGCTACACCTTC
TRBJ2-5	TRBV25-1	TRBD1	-	CASSESGTGGETQYF	TGTGCCAGCAGTGAATCGGGGACAGGGGGGGAGACCCAGTACTTC
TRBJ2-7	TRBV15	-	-	CATSRDSTYEQYF	TGTGCCACCAGCAGAGATTCAACCTACGAGCAGTACTTC
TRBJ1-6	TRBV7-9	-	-	CASSLFTESPLHF	TGTGCCAGCAGCTTATTCACGGAGTCACCCCTCCACTTT
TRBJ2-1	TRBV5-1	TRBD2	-	CASSSIAGDSYNEQFF	TGCGCCAGCAGCTCCATAGCGGGAGATAGCTACAATGAGCAGTTCTTC
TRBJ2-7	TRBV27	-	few	CASRDTIGQYF	TGTGCCAGCAGGGACACCATCGGGCAGTACTTC